These T cell receptor beta chains were read from a single sample in a study of somatic mutations in cytotoxic T cells in rheumatoid arthritis. Clones were read by immunoSEQ multiplex PCR, and TCRdb kept only the in-frame ones, dropping some. The sample records fewer than 20,000 clones, around 80% being singletons. The sample consisted of CD8+ T cells sorted from blood. Receptors originate from a woman between 45 and 65 years old with rheumatoid arthritis. Each CDR3 is given with its conserved first and last residue. The D gene is left open where the match is weak. The listing skips clone size in some rows; elsewhere it reads once, few, many or a size class.

CDR3 | DNA | V | D | J | size
CASSLEWTGTEAFF | TGTGCCAGCAGCTTGGAGTGGACAGGGACTGAAGCTTTCTTT | TRBV5-4 | TRBD1 | TRBJ1-1 | .
CASSYDREGNTIYF | TGTGCCAGCAGTTATGACAGGGAAGGAAACACCATATATTTT | TRBV6-6 | TRBD1 | TRBJ1-3 | .
CASSGQTGFSEKLFF | TGTGCCAGCAGTGGCCAGACAGGGTTTAGTGAAAAACTGTTTTTT | TRBV25-1 | TRBD1 | TRBJ1-4 | .
CASSVGGRVTDTQYF | TGTGCCAGCAGCGTAGGCGGGAGGGTAACAGATACGCAGTATTTT | TRBV9 | TRBD2 | TRBJ2-3 | .
CAVGGPVADTQYF | TGTGCCGTTGGGGGGCCGGTCGCAGATACGCAGTATTTT | TRBV19 | . | TRBJ2-3 | .
CASRSSTSTDTQYF | TGTGCCAGCAGAAGCTCAACTAGCACAGATACGCAGTATTTT | TRBV7-9 | . | TRBJ2-3 | .
CASSLTVQETQYF | TGTGCCAGCAGCTTAACGGTCCAAGAGACCCAGTACTTC | TRBV7-9 | . | TRBJ2-5 | .
CASSLGQETQYF | TGTGCCAGCAGCTTAGGCCAAGAGACCCAGTACTTC | TRBV7-9 | . | TRBJ2-5 | .
CASSLKQGAYNEQFF | TGTGCCAGCAGCTTAAAACAGGGGGCGTACAATGAGCAGTTCTTC | TRBV7-3 | TRBD1 | TRBJ2-1 | once
CASSLAGYGYEQYF | TGTGCCAGCAGCTTAGCGGGTTACGGCTACGAGCAGTACTTC | TRBV7-9 | . | TRBJ2-7 | .
CASSQGNEQFF | TGTGCCAGCAGCCAGGGCAATGAGCAGTTCTTC | TRBV4-2 | . | TRBJ2-1 | few
CSVDARGAGELFF | TGCAGCGTTGATGCCAGGGGCGCCGGGGAGCTGTTTTTT | TRBV29-1 | . | TRBJ2-2 | .
CALGQPGSYEQYF | TGTGCCTTGGGACAACCGGGCTCCTACGAGCAGTACTTC | TRBV30 | . | TRBJ2-7 | .
CASSVDLSGELFF | TGTGCCAGCAGCGTAGACTTATCCGGGGAGCTGTTTTTT | TRBV9 | . | TRBJ2-2 | .
CASRKSSGNTIYF | TGTGCCAGCAGGAAGAGCTCTGGAAACACCATATATTTT | TRBV9 | . | TRBJ1-3 | .
CASSQTQDREKLFF | TGCGCCAGCAGCCAAACCCAAGACAGAGAAAAACTGTTTTTT | TRBV23-1 | . | TRBJ1-4 | few
CASSPLDSASGNTIYF | TGTGCCAGCTCACCACTGGATTCGGCCTCTGGAAACACCATATATTTT | TRBV18 | . | TRBJ1-3 | once
CASSLSRKNIQYF | TGTGCCAGCAGTTTATCTCGAAAAAACATTCAGTACTTC | TRBV27 | . | TRBJ2-4 | .
CASSLSSGANVLTF | TGTGCCAGTTCTCTAAGCTCTGGGGCCAACGTCCTGACTTTC | TRBV19 | . | TRBJ2-6 | .
CASSPGTGGDSPLHF | TGCGCCAGCAGCCCCGGGACAGGGGGCGATTCACCCCTCCACTTT | TRBV5-1 | TRBD1 | TRBJ1-6 | .
CASSNGYNEQFF | TGTGCCAGTAGTAATGGCTACAATGAGCAGTTCTTC | TRBV19 | . | TRBJ2-1 | few
CAAGQGPNEQYF | TGTGCCGCGGGACAGGGGCCTAACGAGCAGTACTTC | TRBV7-9 | TRBD1 | TRBJ2-7 | .
CASSTSLAGGHGELFF | TGTGCCAGTAGTACCTCACTAGCGGGAGGGCACGGGGAGCTGTTTTTT | TRBV19 | TRBD2 | TRBJ2-2 | .
CASSETGGFNTEAFF | TGTGCCAGCAGTGAGACAGGGGGATTCAACACTGAAGCTTTCTTT | TRBV6-4 | TRBD1 | TRBJ1-1 | .
CASSLGTSGYEQYF | TGTGCCAGCAGCTTGGGGACTAGCGGCTACGAGCAGTACTTC | TRBV5-6 | TRBD2 | TRBJ2-7 | .
CASSATSGGTNEQYF | TGTGCCAGCAGCGCAACTAGCGGGGGGACGAACGAGCAGTACTTC | TRBV5-4 | TRBD2 | TRBJ2-7 | .
CASANFAGGGETQYF | TGTGCCAGCGCCAATTTCGCGGGAGGGGGGGAGACCCAGTACTTC | TRBV6-1 | TRBD2 | TRBJ2-5 | .
CASRRRAAPKEKLFF | TGTGCCAGCAGGAGAAGGGCAGCCCCTAAGGAAAAACTGTTTTTT | TRBV5-5 | . | TRBJ1-4 | .
CASRKALHSMNTEAFF | TGTGCCAGCAGAAAAGCCCTCCACAGCATGAACACTGAAGCTTTCTTT | TRBV2 | . | TRBJ1-1 | .
CASAFRRDYPSYNEQFF | TGTGCCAGCGCGTTCCGGCGCGACTATCCCTCCTACAATGAGCAGTTCTTC | TRBV19 | . | TRBJ2-1 | few
CASSHRTSGDEQYF | TGTGCCAGCAGCCATCGGACTAGCGGGGACGAGCAGTACTTC | TRBV11-3 | TRBD2 | TRBJ2-7 | .
CASSLLERIYEQFF | TGTGCCAGCAGCTTGCTAGAGAGAATATATGAGCAGTTCTTC | TRBV5-8 | . | TRBJ2-1 | .
CASSRTGGADAFF | TGTGCCAGCAGCAGGACAGGGGGGGCCGACGCTTTCTTT | TRBV5-4 | TRBD1 | TRBJ1-1 | .
CASSDMGSTNEKLFF | TGTGCCAGCAGTGACATGGGGTCAACTAATGAAAAACTGTTTTTT | TRBV2 | . | TRBJ1-4 | .
CASSFRRTSGSGNTGELFF | TGTGCCAGCAGTTTTCGAAGGACTAGCGGGAGCGGTAACACCGGGGAGCTGTTTTTT | TRBV27 | TRBD2 | TRBJ2-2 | .
CASSLSRGLLNEQFF | TGTGCCAGCAGTTTATCTAGGGGACTCCTCAATGAGCAGTTCTTC | TRBV27 | . | TRBJ2-1 | large
CASSWTGTPNYGYTF | TGTGCCAGCAGTTGGACAGGGACGCCTAACTATGGCTACACCTTC | TRBV6-6 | TRBD1 | TRBJ1-2 | .
CASSLDPGNTEAFF | TGTGCCAGCAGCTTAGATCCAGGGAACACTGAAGCTTTCTTT | TRBV7-9 | . | TRBJ1-1 | .
CAIQGYTEAFF | TGTGCCATACAGGGCTACACTGAAGCTTTCTTT | TRBV7-2 | . | TRBJ1-1 | .
CATSRGLNNEQFF | TGTGCCACCAGCAGGGGACTAAACAATGAGCAGTTCTTC | TRBV15 | TRBD2 | TRBJ2-1 | .
CAWTLNTEAFF | TGTGCCTGGACCCTGAACACTGAAGCTTTCTTT | TRBV30 | . | TRBJ1-1 | few
CASSLGGIAGNTIYF | TGTGCCAGCAGCTTGGGTGGTATAGCTGGAAACACCATATATTTT | TRBV5-5 | . | TRBJ1-3 | .
CASSLSTAENTEAFF | TGTGCCAGTAGTTTAAGTACAGCCGAGAACACTGAAGCTTTCTTT | TRBV19 | . | TRBJ1-1 | .
CASSDPDREETQYF | TGTGCCAGCAGTGACCCGGACAGGGAAGAGACCCAGTACTTC | TRBV6-4 | TRBD1 | TRBJ2-5 | .
CASSLAPGVNYEQYF | TGTGCCAGCAGCTTAGCGCCAGGGGTAAACTACGAGCAGTACTTC | TRBV7-2 | . | TRBJ2-7 | .
CASSPRGASTDTQYF | TGTGCCAGCAGCCCGCGGGGGGCTAGCACAGATACGCAGTATTTT | TRBV7-2 | TRBD2 | TRBJ2-3 | .
CASSLSGYSNQPQHF | TGTGCCAGCAGCTTAAGCGGTTATAGCAATCAGCCCCAGCATTTT | TRBV7-2 | . | TRBJ1-5 | .
CSVDTKRGNIADTQYF | TGCAGCGTTGACACGAAGAGGGGGAATATTGCAGATACGCAGTATTTT | TRBV29-1 | . | TRBJ2-3 | .
CASSQGPAGDQETQYF | TGCGCCAGCAGCCAAGGACCCGCGGGGGACCAAGAGACCCAGTACTTC | TRBV4-1 | TRBD2 | TRBJ2-5 | .
CASSDGWGVSTDTQYF | TGCGCCAGCAGTGACGGTTGGGGGGTTAGCACAGATACGCAGTATTTT | TRBV10-2 | . | TRBJ2-3 | .
CASSRQGDYGYTF | TGTGCCAGCAGTCGACAGGGTGACTATGGCTACACCTTC | TRBV28 | TRBD1 | TRBJ1-2 | few
CASSQEVRSPNQPQHF | TGCGCCAGCAGCCAAGAAGTGAGGAGCCCCAATCAGCCCCAGCATTTT | TRBV4-1 | . | TRBJ1-5 | .
CASSFPRDPDTQYF | TGTGCCAGCAGCTTTCCCAGGGACCCAGATACGCAGTATTTT | TRBV5-6 | . | TRBJ2-3 | few
CASSQSRDSSNEQFF | TGCGCCAGCAGCCAGTCCCGGGACAGTTCCAATGAGCAGTTCTTC | TRBV4-3 | TRBD1 | TRBJ2-1 | .